The following is a T cell receptor (beta chain) sequence with its context. The data are from a study of preoperative IRX-2 immunotherapy in early breast cancer. TCRdb's table, derived via immunoSEQ multiplex PCR, lists solely in-frame clones and lacks some. The sample lists fewer than 30,000 clones; around 89% were seen once. The treatment here: preoperative locoregional IRX-2 cytokine immunotherapy. Preoperative locoregional IRX-2 cytokine immunotherapy was tested in the phase Ib source study. The CDR3 loop spans 16 amino acids. V was trimmed by 3 bases and J by 2 bases, leaving 16 bases between them. Germline V gives CDR1 LNHDA, CDR2 SQIVND (reference sequence).

This chain connects TRBV19 to TRBJ1-2, with TRBD1 as a possible D gene (5 bases). The sample was gathered from a patient treated with IRX-2 immunotherapy. The origin of this receptor is a human donor with breast cancer. Here the CDR3 DNA reads TGTGCCAGTAGTATCCCCCGGGACTGGGACAACTATGGCTACACCTTC. Translation: CASSIPRDWDNYGYTF.